This T cell receptor (beta chain) was identified during a study of shared clonotypes between healthy human individuals. Findings and limits, study-wide: Estimated richness was generally greater in naive than memory subsets.

This CDR3 is 14 amino acids long. V was pared by 1 base and J by 3 bases, with 10 bases between. Per germline, CDR1 MDHEN and CDR2 SYDVKM. TCRdb's table, derived via immunoSEQ multiplex PCR, lists solely in-frame clones and lacks some. The sample carries some 600,000 clones, approximately 96% recorded once. Of note for this clone: What it recognizes is unknown.

Terminally differentiated effector memory CD45RA+ cells were excluded by CCR7 positive selection of CD45RO-negative cells. The sequenced sample consisted of naive CD8+ T cells sorted from blood. The receptor comes from a woman aged 30 to 39 in good health. This chain connects TRBV28 to TRBJ2-7, with D possibly TRBD1 on 6 matching bases. The CDR3 sequence: CASSLSRGVYEQYF. Here the CDR3 DNA reads TGTGCCAGCAGTTTATCCAGGGGAGTCTACGAGCAGTACTTC.